This TCR beta chain was obtained from a study of spatial heterogeneity in lung cancer (dated by TCRdb to the late 2010s). Study-wide context: Beta-chain transcripts were consistently detected in greater numbers than alpha-chain transcripts, which likely reflected higher beta-chain transcript abundance. In the raw uncorrected reads, each unique combination of TCR and UMI appeared on average more than ten times. In non-small cell lung cancer, the study quantitatively compared TCR alpha and beta repertoires across several tumor regions, matched nontumor lung, and blood. Nonsynonymous mutation counts, determined by whole-exome sequencing of tumor tissue, were related to features of the TCR repertoire. At surgery, over 200 tumor regions, fewer than 85 matched nontumor lung samples and 56 PBMC samples were TCR-sequenced for both alpha and beta chains.

In regard to this clonotype: Its antigen target is currently unknown. Base quality data are lacking; no much larger clone is found one base away.

This specimen's time point label, interpreted: sample taken at primary tumor resection. Whole RNA extracted from tumor and nontumor lung tissue, or from cryopreserved PBMC samples, was used for TCR sequencing without cell sorting. The donors were some 76 patients from the lung TRACERx cohort who had early-stage, untreated non-small cell lung cancer. Patients were selected for TCR sequencing only if sufficient RNA was available from at least two tumor regions. Before selection, tumor and adjacent nontumor lung specimens were reviewed by a lung pathologist. Receptor amplification or capture employed 5' RACE. TCRdb names NextSeq 500 as the instrument used. In the TCR library protocol, a unique molecular identifier was attached to each TCR cDNA molecule so that PCR and sequencing errors could be corrected. The paper's data handling went like this. Decombinator tools were used for TCR identification, UMI-based error correction and CDR3 extraction. Expanded TCRs were defined as those above a frequency of 2 per 1,000, corresponding to the top 1% of the tumor frequency distribution. Renyi diversity was calculated using the R vegan package after each repertoire was subsampled 100 times to 5,000 TCRs. CDR3 similarity networks were built from amino acid triplet string-kernel similarity, with CDR3s being connected when pairwise similarity was above 0.82. TCRdb trimmed the raw reads at Q25, called clones with MiXCR and kept productive beta chains. Identical CDR3 protein sequences are pooled into one entry, listed with their most common genes and DNA. TCRdb, rather than the study authors, made the V and J calls. This sample has approximately 7,000 distinct CDR3 sequences in its table, and about 4% of those were observed once. The top ten clones comprise roughly 25% of the sample.

The germline V gene specifies SGHVS as CDR1 and FQNEAQ as CDR2. The CDR3, cysteine through phenylalanine, is 13 amino acids long. The DNA shown is the 39-base CDR3, in frame from base 1. V loses 5 bases, J loses 6 bases, and the germline ends lie 13 bases apart. The study at large found these results: Additional single-cell paired TCR alpha and beta sequencing was considered necessary to confirm, at a functional level, the hypothesis that regional TCRs recognize regional mutations.

The sequence was collected from a female donor with early-stage non-small cell lung cancer. The material sequenced was normal lung tissue next to the tumor, taken at surgery. The chain is made from TRBV7-8 and TRBJ1-2, with an unclear D gene assignment. The DNA is TGTGCCAGCAGCCCCCGCGGAAAGGATGGCTACACCTTC. This encodes CASSPRGKDGYTF.